This TCR beta chain was identified during a study of identical twins. Notes on the study in general: It was out-of-frame TCR alpha sharing in monozygotic twins that models underestimated. Cord blood beta clonotypes that were abundant carried fewer insertions, and memory repertoires showed no such trend.

This CDR3 region has 17 residues. TCRdb used MiXCR to reprocess the 5' RACE reads, holding one entry per CDR3 protein. This sample has under 250,000 distinct CDR3 sequences, with 9.5% to 15% found just once. This clonotype was detected only a few times. Its target is not known. Another study also made use of these data, one on yellow fever vaccine responses in identical twins. That work contributes: Twins' vaccine T cell responses reportedly seemed partly convergent and partly personalized.

This TCR was recovered from a woman between 18 and 30 years old in good health. The chain carries TRBV12-2 and TRBJ1-2; TRBD1 reflects the table's D call only, with no check against the DNA. TRBV12-2 represents a pseudogene. Sample: memory (CD45RO+) T cells sorted from blood. The CDR3 protein is CASPPWRAVKQNYGYTF. The CDR3 nucleotides are TGTGCAAGTCCCCCCTGGAGAGCCGTTAAACAAAACTATGGCTACACCTTC.